Presented here are 2 T cell receptor beta chains from one specimen sequenced in a study of blood T cell repertoires in COVID-19. Only in-frame clones appear in the TCRdb table, and some are missing; sequencing was by immunoSEQ multiplex PCR. In the table there are a few hundred thousand clones, roughly 90% of which are singletons. Sequences were obtained from peripheral blood. All receptors derive from a woman aged 30 to 39 with COVID-19, enrolled during active disease.

The V and J genes are TRBV2 and TRBJ2-7; possibly TRBD1 for D (6 bases). The CDR3 runs 15 residues. V shed 6 bases and J shed 5 bases, with 20 bases lying between them. CDR1 and CDR2 (germline): SNHLY, FYNNEI. The CDR3 here is CASRLQGPSGDEQYF. The DNA of the CDR3 is TGTGCCAGCAGGTTACAGGGTCCGAGCGGCGACGAGCAGTACTTC.

The chain uses TRBV30 and TRBJ1-1; TRBD1 is a possible D gene (5 bases). Germline V CDR1 and CDR2: GTSNPN, SVGIG (reference sequence). Deletions cut 4 bases from V and 1 base from J, with 19 bases between. The CDR3 covers 16 residues. As DNA, the CDR3 is TGTGCCTGGAAGCGGGGCTGGGGCGGGCGGAACACTGAAGCTTTCTTT. This codes for CAWKRGWGGRNTEAFF.